These T cell receptor beta chains were read from a single sample in a study of cytomegalovirus exposure and HLA in healthy donors. Method: immunoSEQ multiplex PCR; TCRdb's copy keeps in-frame clones and lacks some. This table has approximately 150,000 clones, roughly 77% appearing once. The source material was PBMCs. The receptor set was obtained from a man in his forties or fifties in good health and CMV-seronegative. CDR3s include the opening cysteine and the closing phenylalanine or tryptophan. The order of the fields is J gene, clone size, V gene, D gene, CDR3 DNA, CDR3 protein. A D gene is named only where the DNA matches it firmly. Part of the rows lack a size; the others show once, few, many or a class for expanded clones.

j_gene: TRBJ2-7; abundance: -; v_gene: TRBV4-1; d_gene: TRBD1; CDR3nt: TGCGCCAGCAGCCAGGGACAGGGTCAAGAGCAGTACTTC; CDR3aa: CASSQGQGQEQYF
j_gene: TRBJ1-5; abundance: once; v_gene: TRBV11-2; d_gene: -; CDR3nt: TGTGCCAGCAGCCCATCAGGCAGGGTAGGACAGCCCCAGCATTTT; CDR3aa: CASSPSGRVGQPQHF
j_gene: TRBJ1-2; abundance: few; v_gene: TRBV9; d_gene: -; CDR3nt: TGTGCCAGCAGCGTAGTATCTGGGCCTGGCTACACCTTC; CDR3aa: CASSVVSGPGYTF
j_gene: TRBJ2-3; abundance: -; v_gene: TRBV7-2; d_gene: TRBD2; CDR3nt: TGTGCCAGCAGCTTAAATCCGGGACTAGCGGGGAAACAGTATTTT; CDR3aa: CASSLNPGLAGKQYF
j_gene: TRBJ1-1; abundance: few; v_gene: TRBV6-5; d_gene: -; CDR3nt: TGTGCCAGCAGTCCCGATCTAACCACTGAAGCTTTCTTT; CDR3aa: CASSPDLTTEAFF
j_gene: TRBJ2-7; abundance: -; v_gene: TRBV11-3; d_gene: -; CDR3nt: TGTGCCAGCAGCCAAGGGCGGGGCTCCTACGAGCAGTACTTC; CDR3aa: CASSQGRGSYEQYF
j_gene: TRBJ2-1; abundance: few; v_gene: TRBV2; d_gene: TRBD1; CDR3nt: TGTGCCAGCAGTGGACAGGGGGCCTCCTACAATGAGCAGTTCTTC; CDR3aa: CASSGQGASYNEQFF
j_gene: TRBJ1-1; abundance: -; v_gene: TRBV6-1; d_gene: TRBD1; CDR3nt: TGTGCCAGCAGTGAAGCGCAGACAGGGGGAGAGAGAAGGAGGCCTGAAGCTTTCTTT; CDR3aa: CASSEAQTGGERRRPEAFF
j_gene: TRBJ2-3; abundance: -; v_gene: TRBV27; d_gene: TRBD2; CDR3nt: TGTGCCAGCAGTCCACTCCCTGCTAGCGGGGGCGTCACAGATACGCAGTATTTT; CDR3aa: CASSPLPASGGVTDTQYF
j_gene: TRBJ1-4; abundance: few; v_gene: TRBV5-1; d_gene: -; CDR3nt: TGCGCCAGCAGCTTGGACGGCGGTAAGACACTGTTTTTT; CDR3aa: CASSLDGGKTLFF
j_gene: TRBJ1-4; abundance: -; v_gene: TRBV27; d_gene: -; CDR3nt: TGTGCCAGGAGGTTCACTAATGAAAAACTGTTTTTT; CDR3aa: CARRFTNEKLFF
j_gene: TRBJ2-3; abundance: -; v_gene: TRBV14; d_gene: -; CDR3nt: TGTGCCAGCAGCCAAGACCCAGAGGGGGCAGATACGCAGTATTTT; CDR3aa: CASSQDPEGADTQYF
j_gene: TRBJ2-3; abundance: -; v_gene: TRBV29-1; d_gene: TRBD2; CDR3nt: TGCAGCGCCGGACTAGCGGGGGACACAGATACGCAGTATTTT; CDR3aa: CSAGLAGDTDTQYF
j_gene: TRBJ1-1; abundance: few; v_gene: TRBV18; d_gene: -; CDR3nt: TGTGCCAGCTCACACAGGGCAGAACTCAACTCGAACACTGAAGCTTTCTTT; CDR3aa: CASSHRAELNSNTEAFF
j_gene: TRBJ1-2; abundance: few; v_gene: TRBV2; d_gene: TRBD1; CDR3nt: TGTGCCACCTCCGGACAGGGTTCGAACTATGGCTACACCTTC; CDR3aa: CATSGQGSNYGYTF
j_gene: TRBJ2-1; abundance: -; v_gene: TRBV4-1; d_gene: -; CDR3nt: TGCGCCAGCAGCCAAGCTTCTAGCAATGAGCAGTTCTTC; CDR3aa: CASSQASSNEQFF